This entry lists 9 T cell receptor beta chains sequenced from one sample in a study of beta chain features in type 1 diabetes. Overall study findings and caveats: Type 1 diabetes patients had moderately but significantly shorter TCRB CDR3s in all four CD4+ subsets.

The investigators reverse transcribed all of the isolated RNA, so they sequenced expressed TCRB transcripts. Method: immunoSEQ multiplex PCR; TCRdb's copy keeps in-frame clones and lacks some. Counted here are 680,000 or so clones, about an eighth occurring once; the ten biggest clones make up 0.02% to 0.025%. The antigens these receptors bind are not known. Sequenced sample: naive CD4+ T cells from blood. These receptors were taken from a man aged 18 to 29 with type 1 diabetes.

The CDR3: CATRGVGNQPQHF. DNA of the CDR3: TGTGCCACCCGGGGGGTAGGCAATCAGCCCCAGCATTTT. The chain couples TRBV27 to TRBJ1-5; D possibly corresponds to TRBD1 (5 bases). Germline V lookup: CDR1 MNHEY, CDR2 SMNVEV (reference sequence). V shed 10 bases and J shed 2 bases, with 12 bases lying between them. This CDR3 region has 13 residues.

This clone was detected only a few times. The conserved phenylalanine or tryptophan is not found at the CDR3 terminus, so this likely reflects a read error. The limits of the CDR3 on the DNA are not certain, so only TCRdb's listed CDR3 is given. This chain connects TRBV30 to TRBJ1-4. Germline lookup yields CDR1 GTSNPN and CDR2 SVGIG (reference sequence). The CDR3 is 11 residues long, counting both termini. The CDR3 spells CAWSVGVTVLL.

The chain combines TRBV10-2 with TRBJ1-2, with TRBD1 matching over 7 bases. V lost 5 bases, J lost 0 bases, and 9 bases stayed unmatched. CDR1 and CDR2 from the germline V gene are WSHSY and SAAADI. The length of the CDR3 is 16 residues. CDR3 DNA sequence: TGCGCCAGCAGTCCCCCTCGGACAGGCGCTAACTATGGCTACACCTTC. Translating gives CASSPPRTGANYGYTF.

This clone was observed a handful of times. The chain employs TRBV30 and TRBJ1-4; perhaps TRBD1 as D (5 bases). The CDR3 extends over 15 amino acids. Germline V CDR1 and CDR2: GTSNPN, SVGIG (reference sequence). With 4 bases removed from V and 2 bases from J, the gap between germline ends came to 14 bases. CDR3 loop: CAWTPGVATNEKLFF. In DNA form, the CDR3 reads TGTGCCTGGACCCCGGGGGTGGCGACTAATGAAAAACTGTTTTTT.

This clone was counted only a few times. CDR3 sequence (DNA): TGTGCCAGCAGAAGCGGACAGGGGGCTCTGAACACTGAAGCTTTCTTT. Translated, it gives CASRSGQGALNTEAFF. V usage is TRBV6-6 and J usage is TRBJ1-1; 11 nucleotides align to TRBD1. The CDR3 is 16 amino acids. V dropped 6 bases and J dropped 0; count of bases not matched to a gene: 6. Germline V CDR1 and CDR2: MNHNY, SVGAGI (reference sequence).

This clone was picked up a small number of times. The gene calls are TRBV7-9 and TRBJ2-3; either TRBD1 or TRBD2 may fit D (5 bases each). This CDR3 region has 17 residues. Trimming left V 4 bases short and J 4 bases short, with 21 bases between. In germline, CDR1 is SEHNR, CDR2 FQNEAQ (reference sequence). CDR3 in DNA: TGTGCCAGCAGCTCCGTGAGGGGTGGTCCAGGCCCAGATACGCAGTATTTT. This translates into CASSSVRGGPGPDTQYF.

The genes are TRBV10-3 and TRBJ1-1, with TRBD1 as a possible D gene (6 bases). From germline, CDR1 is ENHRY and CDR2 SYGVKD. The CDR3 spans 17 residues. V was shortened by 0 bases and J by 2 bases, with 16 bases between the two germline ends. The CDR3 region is CAISESSSRGGNTEAFF. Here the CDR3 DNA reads TGTGCCATCAGTGAGTCGTCCAGCAGGGGAGGAAACACTGAAGCTTTCTTT.

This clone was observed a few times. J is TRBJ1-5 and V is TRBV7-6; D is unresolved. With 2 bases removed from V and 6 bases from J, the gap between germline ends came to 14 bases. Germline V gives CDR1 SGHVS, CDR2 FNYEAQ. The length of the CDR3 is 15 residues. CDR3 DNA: TGTGCCAGCAGCTTAAACTCTGTAGGCGGTCAGCCCCAGCATTTT. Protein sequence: CASSLNSVGGQPQHF. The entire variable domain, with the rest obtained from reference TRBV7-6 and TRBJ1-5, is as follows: GAGVSQSPRYKVTKRGQDVALRCDPISGHVSLYWYRQALGQGPEFLTYFNYEAQQDKSGLPNDRFSAERPEGSISTLTIQRTEQRDSAMYRCASSLNSVGGQPQHFGDGTRLSIL.

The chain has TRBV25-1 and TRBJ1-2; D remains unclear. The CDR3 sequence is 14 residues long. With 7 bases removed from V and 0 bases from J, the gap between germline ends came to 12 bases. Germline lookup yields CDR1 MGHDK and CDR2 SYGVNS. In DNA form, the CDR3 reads TGTGCCAGCATGCCAACAGTGGCTAACTATGGCTACACCTTC. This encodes CASMPTVANYGYTF.